This record looks at one T cell receptor (beta chain) sequence and its context. V lost 7 bases to trimming and J lost 7 bases, with 11 bases between them. CDR3 length: 11 residues. The data are from a study of CD8 T cells in Susac syndrome. The authors carried out high-throughput sequencing of TCR beta. They applied it to CD8+ and CD4+ T cells obtained from blood. RNA amounts of about 0.45 to 1 ug underwent reverse transcription with random hexamers. TCRdb processed the immunoSEQ multiplex PCR reads anew with MiXCR; each CDR3 protein has one entry. Of more than 200,000 distinct CDR3 sequences detected, roughly 90% appear once; the ten largest clones hold about 0.12%.

This sequence joins TRBV12-3 or TRBV12-4 and TRBJ2-7, with D tentatively TRBD1 or TRBD2 (7 bases each). Sequencing used CD8+ T cells from PBMCs. This sequence originates from a human donor with multiple sclerosis. In nucleotides, the CDR3 is TGTGCCAGCACCCAGGGGGGGGAGCAGTACTTC. Translation: CASTQGGEQYF.